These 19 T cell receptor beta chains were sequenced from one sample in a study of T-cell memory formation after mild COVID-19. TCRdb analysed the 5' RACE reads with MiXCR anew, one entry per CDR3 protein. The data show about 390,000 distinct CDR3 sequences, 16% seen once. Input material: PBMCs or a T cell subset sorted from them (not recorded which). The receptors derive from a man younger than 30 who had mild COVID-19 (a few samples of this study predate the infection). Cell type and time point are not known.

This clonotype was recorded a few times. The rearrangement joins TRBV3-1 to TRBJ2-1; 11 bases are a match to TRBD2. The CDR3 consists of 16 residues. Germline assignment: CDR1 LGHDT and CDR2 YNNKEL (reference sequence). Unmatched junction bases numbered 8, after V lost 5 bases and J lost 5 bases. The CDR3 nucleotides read TGTGCCAGCAGCACACGAACTAGCGGGGGAAACAATGAGCAGTTCTTC. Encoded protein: CASSTRTSGGNNEQFF.

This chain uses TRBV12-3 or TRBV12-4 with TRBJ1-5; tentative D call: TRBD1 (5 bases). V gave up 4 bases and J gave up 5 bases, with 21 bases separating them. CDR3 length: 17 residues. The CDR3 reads CASSSGEGGTVDQPQHF. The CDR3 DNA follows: TGTGCCAGCAGTTCGGGGGAGGGAGGGACCGTAGATCAGCCCCAGCATTTT.

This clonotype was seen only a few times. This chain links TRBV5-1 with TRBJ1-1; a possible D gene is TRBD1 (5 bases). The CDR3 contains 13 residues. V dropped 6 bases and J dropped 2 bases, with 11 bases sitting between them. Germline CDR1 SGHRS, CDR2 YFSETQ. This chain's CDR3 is CASKTEYNTEAFF. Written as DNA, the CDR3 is TGCGCCAGCAAGACAGAATACAACACTGAAGCTTTCTTT.

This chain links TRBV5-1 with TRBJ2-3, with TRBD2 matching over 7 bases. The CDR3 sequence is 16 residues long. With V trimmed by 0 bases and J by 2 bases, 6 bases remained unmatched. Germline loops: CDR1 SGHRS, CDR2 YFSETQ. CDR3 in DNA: TGCGCCAGCAGCTTGGCGCAGGGAGGGTACACAGATACGCAGTATTTT. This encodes CASSLAQGGYTDTQYF.

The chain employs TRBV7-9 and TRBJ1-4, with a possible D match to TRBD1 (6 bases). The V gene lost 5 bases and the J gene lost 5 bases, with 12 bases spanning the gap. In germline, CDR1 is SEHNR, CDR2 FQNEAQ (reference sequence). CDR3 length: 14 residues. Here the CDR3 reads CASSPGTNNEKLFF. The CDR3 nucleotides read TGTGCCAGCAGCCCCGGGACAAACAATGAAAAACTGTTTTTT. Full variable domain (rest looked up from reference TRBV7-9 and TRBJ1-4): DTGVSQNPRHKITKRGQNVTFRCDPISEHNRLYWYRQTLGQGPEFLTYFQNEAQLEKSRLLSDRFSAERPKGSFSTLEIQRTEQGDSAMYLCASSPGTNNEKLFFGSGTQLSVL.

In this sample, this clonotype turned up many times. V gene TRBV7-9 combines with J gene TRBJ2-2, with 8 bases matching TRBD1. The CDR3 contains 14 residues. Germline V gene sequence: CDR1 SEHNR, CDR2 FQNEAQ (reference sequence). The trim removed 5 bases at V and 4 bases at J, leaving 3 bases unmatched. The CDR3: CASSEQGGTGELFF. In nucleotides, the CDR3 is TGTGCCAGCAGCGAACAGGGGGGCACCGGGGAGCTGTTTTTT.

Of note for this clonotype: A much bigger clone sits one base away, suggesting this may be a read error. The CDR3 region is CASSASTEAFF. In nucleotides, the CDR3 is TGTGCCAGCAGCGCGTCGACTGAAGCTTTCTTT. The chain is built from TRBV25-1 and TRBJ1-1; D is uncertain. V was cut by 6 bases and J by 5 bases, with 7 bases left in between. CDR3 size: 11 residues. Germline CDR1 is MGHDK and CDR2 is SYGVNS.

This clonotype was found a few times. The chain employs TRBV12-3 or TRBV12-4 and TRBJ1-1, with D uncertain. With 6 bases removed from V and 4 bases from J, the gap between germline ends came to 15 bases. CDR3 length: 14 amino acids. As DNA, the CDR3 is TGTGCCAGCAGCCCAACTTGGGTGGGCACTGAAGCTTTCTTT. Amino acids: CASSPTWVGTEAFF.

The CDR3 spells CASSEMTGGFETQYF. CDR3 nucleotide sequence: TGTGCCAGCAGCGAAATGACAGGGGGATTCGAGACCCAGTACTTC. The chain carries TRBV9 and TRBJ2-5, with 9 bases lining up with TRBD1. Germline V gene sequence: CDR1 SGDLS, CDR2 YYNGEE. V was clipped by 3 bases and J by 5 bases; unmatched bases: 8. The CDR3 runs 15 residues.

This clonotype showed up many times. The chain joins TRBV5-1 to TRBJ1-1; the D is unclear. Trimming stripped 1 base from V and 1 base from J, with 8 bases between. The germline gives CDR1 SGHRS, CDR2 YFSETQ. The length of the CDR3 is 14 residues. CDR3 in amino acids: CASSLFDPNTEAFF. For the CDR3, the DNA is TGCGCCAGCAGCTTGTTCGACCCGAACACTGAAGCTTTCTTT. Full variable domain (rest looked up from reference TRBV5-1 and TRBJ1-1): KAGVTQTPRYLIKTRGQQVTLSCSPISGHRSVSWYQQTPGQGLQFLFEYFSETQRNKGNFPGRFSGRQFSNSRSEMNVSTLELGDSALYLCASSLFDPNTEAFFGQGTRLTVV.

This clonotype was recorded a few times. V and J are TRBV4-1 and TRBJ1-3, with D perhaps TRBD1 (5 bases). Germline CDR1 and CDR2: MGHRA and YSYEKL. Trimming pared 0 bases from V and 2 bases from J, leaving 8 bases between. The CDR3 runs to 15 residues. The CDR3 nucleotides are TGCGCCAGCAGCCAAGATGTGGGGGCTGGAAACACCATATATTTT. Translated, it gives CASSQDVGAGNTIYF.

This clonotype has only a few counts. The CDR3 is CASSLARLAGSTDTQYF. In nucleotides, the CDR3 is TGTGCCAGCAGCTTAGCGCGACTAGCGGGGAGCACAGATACGCAGTATTTT. The chain uses TRBV7-9 and TRBJ2-3; the match to TRBD2 covers 11 bases. The germline V gene has CDR1 SEHNR and CDR2 FQNEAQ (reference sequence). Germline trimming cut 0 bases from V and 0 bases from J; bases unmatched to any gene: 2. CDR3 length equals 17 residues.

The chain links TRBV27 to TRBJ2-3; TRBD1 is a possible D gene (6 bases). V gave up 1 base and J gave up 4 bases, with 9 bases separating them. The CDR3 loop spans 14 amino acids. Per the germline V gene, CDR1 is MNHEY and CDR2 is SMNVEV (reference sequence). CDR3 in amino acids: CASSLLGGSDTQYF. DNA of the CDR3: TGTGCCAGCAGTTTATTAGGGGGATCAGATACGCAGTATTTT.

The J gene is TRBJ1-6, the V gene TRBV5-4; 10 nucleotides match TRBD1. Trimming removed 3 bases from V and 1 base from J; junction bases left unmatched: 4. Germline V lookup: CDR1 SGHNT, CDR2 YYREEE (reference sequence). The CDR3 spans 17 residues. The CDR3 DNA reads TGTGCCAGCAGCTCGCCGGGACAGGGGTCCTATAATTCACCCCTCCACTTT. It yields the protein CASSSPGQGSYNSPLHF.

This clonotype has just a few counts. The CDR3 DNA is TGTGCCAGCAGCTTACAGGGAGTCAGCGGGGAGCTGTTTTTT. Translated, it gives CASSLQGVSGELFF. V and J are TRBV13 and TRBJ2-2; D is possibly TRBD1 or TRBD2 (5 bases each). V shed 2 bases and J shed 7 bases, with 11 bases lying between them. Germline V lookup: CDR1 PRHDT, CDR2 FYEKMQ (reference sequence). This CDR3 comprises 14 residues.

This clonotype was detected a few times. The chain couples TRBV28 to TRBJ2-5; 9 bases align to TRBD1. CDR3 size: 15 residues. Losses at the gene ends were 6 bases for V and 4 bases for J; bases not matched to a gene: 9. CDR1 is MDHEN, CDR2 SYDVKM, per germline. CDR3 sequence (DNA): TGTGCCAGCAGATCCCCCGGACAGGGGTCAGAGACCCAGTACTTC. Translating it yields CASRSPGQGSETQYF.

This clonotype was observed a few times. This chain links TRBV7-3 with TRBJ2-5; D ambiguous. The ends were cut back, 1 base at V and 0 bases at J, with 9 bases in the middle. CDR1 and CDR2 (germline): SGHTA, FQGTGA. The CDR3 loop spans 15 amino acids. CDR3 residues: CASSLNVGYQETQYF. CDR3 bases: TGTGCCAGCAGCTTAAACGTTGGGTACCAAGAGACCCAGTACTTC.

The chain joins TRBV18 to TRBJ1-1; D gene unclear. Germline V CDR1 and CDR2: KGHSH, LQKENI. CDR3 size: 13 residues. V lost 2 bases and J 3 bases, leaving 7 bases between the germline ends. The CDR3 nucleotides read TGTGCCAGCTCACCAGCGGGTGACACTGAAGCTTTCTTT. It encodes CASSPAGDTEAFF.

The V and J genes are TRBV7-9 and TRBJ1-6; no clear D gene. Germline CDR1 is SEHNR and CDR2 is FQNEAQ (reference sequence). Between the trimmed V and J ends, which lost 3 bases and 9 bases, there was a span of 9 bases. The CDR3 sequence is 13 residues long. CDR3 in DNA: TGTGCCAGCAGCTTGCTGGAGGCTTCACCCCTCCACTTT. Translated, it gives CASSLLEASPLHF.